This record looks at one TCR beta chain sequence and its context. The data were obtained in a study of regulatory T cells in long-lasting Graves disease. Arm-PCR with iRepertoire HTBI primers amplified the CDR3 regions for these TCR beta libraries. Authors' data handling: Identification of gene segments yielded more than 55 TRBV and 14 to 15 TRBJ across samples. Using its own MiXCR run on the multiplex PCR reads, TCRdb lists one record per CDR3 protein. What appears here as the V and J calls and clone size reflects TCRdb's work, not the paper's. This sample has roughly 500,000 distinct CDR3 sequences, with approximately 21% found just once. The germline gives CDR1 SGHRS, CDR2 YFSETQ. This CDR3 region has 15 residues. V gave up 0 bases and J gave up 0 bases, with 9 bases separating them. The time point: persistent/refractory GD, antithyroid drugs over 5 years with positive TRAb. RNA isolated from PBMCs was used to make the TCR library.

This rearrangement joins TRBV5-1 to TRBJ1-1, with D uncertain. Material: peripheral blood mononuclear cells (PBMCs), obtained when the disease was refractory, from a patient treated with antithyroid drugs. The sequence came from a female donor with Graves disease. CDR3 protein: CASSLAPGLNTEAFF. CDR3 DNA: TGCGCCAGCAGCTTGGCTCCAGGTTTGAACACTGAAGCTTTCTTT.